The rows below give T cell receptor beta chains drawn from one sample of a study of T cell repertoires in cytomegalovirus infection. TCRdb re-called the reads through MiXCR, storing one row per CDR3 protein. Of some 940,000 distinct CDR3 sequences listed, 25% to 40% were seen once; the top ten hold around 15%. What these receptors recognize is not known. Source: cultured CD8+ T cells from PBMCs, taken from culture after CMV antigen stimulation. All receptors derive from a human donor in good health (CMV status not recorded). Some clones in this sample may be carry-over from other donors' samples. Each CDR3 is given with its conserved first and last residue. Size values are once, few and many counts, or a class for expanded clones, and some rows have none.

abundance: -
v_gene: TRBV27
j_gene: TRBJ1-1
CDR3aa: CASSFHGGEDTEAFF

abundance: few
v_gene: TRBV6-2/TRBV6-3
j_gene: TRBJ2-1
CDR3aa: CASSYSFTEQFF

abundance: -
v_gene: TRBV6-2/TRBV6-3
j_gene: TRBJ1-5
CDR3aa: CASSHLTDRNQPQHF

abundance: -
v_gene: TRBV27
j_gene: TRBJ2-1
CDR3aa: CASSFTTGEQFF

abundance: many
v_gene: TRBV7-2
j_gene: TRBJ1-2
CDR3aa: CASFYPREFYGYTF

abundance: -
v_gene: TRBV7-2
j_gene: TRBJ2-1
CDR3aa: CVSSLERAGNEQFF

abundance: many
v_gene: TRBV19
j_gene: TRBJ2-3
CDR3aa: CASSMSVFPTDTQYF

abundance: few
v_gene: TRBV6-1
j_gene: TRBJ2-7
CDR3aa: CASSGRAYF

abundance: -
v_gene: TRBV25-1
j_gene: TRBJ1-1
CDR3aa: CASSKSGTGREAFF

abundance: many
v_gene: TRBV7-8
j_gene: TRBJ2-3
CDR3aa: CASSETSGGGDTQYF

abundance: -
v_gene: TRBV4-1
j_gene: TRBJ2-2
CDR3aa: CASSQSPGGELFF

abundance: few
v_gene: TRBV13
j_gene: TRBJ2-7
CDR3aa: CASSLMRTGYYEQYF

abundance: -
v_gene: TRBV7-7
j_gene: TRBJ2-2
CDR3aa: CAGRSLNTGELFF

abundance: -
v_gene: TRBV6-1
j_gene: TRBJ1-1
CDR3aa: CASVRGGLTEAFF

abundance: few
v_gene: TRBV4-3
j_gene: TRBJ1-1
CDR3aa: CASSQDPRDTEAFF

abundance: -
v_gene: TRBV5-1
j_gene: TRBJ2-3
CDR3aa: CASSLEGAGLHTDTQYF

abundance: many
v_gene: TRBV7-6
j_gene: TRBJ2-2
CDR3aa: CASSLAPLGGNTGELFF

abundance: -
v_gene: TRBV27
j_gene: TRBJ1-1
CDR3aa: CASSAASRISEAFF

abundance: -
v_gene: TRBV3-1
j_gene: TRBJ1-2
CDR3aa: CASSQETGGRDGYTF

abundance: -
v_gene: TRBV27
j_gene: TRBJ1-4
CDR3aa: CASSSQATANHEKLFF

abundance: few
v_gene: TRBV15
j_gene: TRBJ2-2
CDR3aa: CATSRDFGFTGELFF

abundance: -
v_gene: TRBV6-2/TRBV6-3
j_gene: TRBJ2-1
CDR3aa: CASSYSIVGSYNEQFF

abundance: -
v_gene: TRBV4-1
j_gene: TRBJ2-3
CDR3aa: CASSQELRTSGDTYTQYF

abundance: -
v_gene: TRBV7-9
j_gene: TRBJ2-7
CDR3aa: CASSSRLEQYF

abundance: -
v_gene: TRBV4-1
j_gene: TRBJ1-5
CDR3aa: CASSPRPATTWYQPQHF

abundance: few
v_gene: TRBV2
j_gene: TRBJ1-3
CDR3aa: CASSTPSNPGNTIYF

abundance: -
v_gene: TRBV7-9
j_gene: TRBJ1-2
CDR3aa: CASSPWTDDYGYTF

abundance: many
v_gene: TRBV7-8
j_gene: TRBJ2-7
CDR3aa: CASTGSGAISYEQYF

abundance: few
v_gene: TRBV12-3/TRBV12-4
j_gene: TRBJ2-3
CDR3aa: CASRGEAGSTDTQYF

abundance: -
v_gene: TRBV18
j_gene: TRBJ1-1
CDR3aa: CASSPGTEGRWAEAFF

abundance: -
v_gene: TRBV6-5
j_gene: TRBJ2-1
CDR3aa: CASSYSGTGGRYNEQFF

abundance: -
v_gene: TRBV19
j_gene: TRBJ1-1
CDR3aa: CASTLGPRRAVLNTEAFF

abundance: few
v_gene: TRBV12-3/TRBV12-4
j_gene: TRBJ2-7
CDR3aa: CASASGSYEQYF

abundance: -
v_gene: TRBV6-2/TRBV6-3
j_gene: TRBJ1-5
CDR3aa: CASSGDRTTYSNQPQHF

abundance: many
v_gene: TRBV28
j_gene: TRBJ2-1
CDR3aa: CASSLMIKGQGNNEQFF

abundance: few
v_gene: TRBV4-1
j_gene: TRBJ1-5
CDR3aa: CASSQGGSYSNQPQHF

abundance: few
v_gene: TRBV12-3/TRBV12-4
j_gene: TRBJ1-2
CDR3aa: CASREQGPYGYTF

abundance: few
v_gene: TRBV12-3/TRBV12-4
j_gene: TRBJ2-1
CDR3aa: CASSRSTKEDYREFF

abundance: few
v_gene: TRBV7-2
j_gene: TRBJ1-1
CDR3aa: CASSFGTGVPEAFF

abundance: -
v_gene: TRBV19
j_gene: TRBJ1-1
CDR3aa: CASSWGRGAAFF

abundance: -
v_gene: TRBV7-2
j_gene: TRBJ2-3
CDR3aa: CASSLPGAGVFDTQYF

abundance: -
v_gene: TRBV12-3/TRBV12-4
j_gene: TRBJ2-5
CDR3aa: CASSTSGTSVETQYF

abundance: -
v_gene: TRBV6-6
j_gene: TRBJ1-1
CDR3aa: CASSTGLGQLNTEAFF

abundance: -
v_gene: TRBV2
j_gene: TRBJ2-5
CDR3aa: CASSEPGLAVQETQYF

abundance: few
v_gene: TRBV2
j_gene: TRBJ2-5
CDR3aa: CASVGLSLKWETQYF

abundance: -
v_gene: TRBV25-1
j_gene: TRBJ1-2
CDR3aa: CASSESERGPTYGYTF

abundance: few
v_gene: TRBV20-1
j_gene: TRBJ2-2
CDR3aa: CSVTEENTGELFF

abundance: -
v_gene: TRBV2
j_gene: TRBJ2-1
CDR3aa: CASSDPLSYNEQFF

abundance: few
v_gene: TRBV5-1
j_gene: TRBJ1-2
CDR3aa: CASSLDVSGGPNYGYTF

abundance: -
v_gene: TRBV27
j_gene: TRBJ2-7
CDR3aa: CASSLTVGTAYEQYF

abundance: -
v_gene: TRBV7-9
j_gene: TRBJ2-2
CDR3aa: CASSKTGAGELFF

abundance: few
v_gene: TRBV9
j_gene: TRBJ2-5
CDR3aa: CASSVGERYPETQYF

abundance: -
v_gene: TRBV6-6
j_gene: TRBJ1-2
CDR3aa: CATFFGGNYGYTF

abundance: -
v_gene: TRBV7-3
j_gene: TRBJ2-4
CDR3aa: CVSSLPGEGIQYF